This T cell receptor (beta chain) was documented in a study of blood T cells in healthy people across ages. It was with a sample-barcoded 5' primer and a J-beta primer mix that a second PCR of roughly 7 to 12 cycles was run. The study obtained at least 3 million CDR3-containing paired-end reads from every sample. TCRdb redid the calling of the 5' RACE reads with MiXCR, one entry per CDR3 protein. The table has around 800,000 distinct CDR3 sequences, 20% to 30% seen once; the top ten hold around 2.9%. Peripheral blood samples of 7.5 to 10 milliliters were drawn from each donor. Per germline, CDR1 DFQATT and CDR2 SNEGSKA (reference sequence). CDR3 length: 14 amino acids. This same sample was also taken into another study, of T cells of mothers and their children.

Sequencing input: blood. The sequence came from a boy between 10 and 17 years old in good health. The chain employs TRBV20-1 and TRBJ2-7; D is undetermined. The J call may be wrong; the DNA end is better matched by TRBJ2-1. The CDR3, as DNA: TGCAGTGCTAGAGGGCTAGAAGGGATCGATGAGCAGTTCTTC. It codes for CSARGLEGIDEQFF.